The 16 T cell receptor beta chains below were found in one sample sequenced in a study of CD8+ T cells in alopecia areata. As for treatment: oral pan-JAK inhibitor, 5-10 mg twice daily. RNA was extracted and reverse transcribed into cDNA as the sequencing template. Sequencing used immunoSEQ multiplex PCR; TCRdb keeps in-frame clones, though not all of them. There are fewer than 250,000 clones in the sample; roughly three fifths occur only once, and less than 0.8% lies in the top ten. The sample in question was CD4+ T cells sorted from blood, obtained at week 4, from a patient treated with tofacitinib. These receptors all stem from a human donor with alopecia areata.

V gene TRBV4-1 combines with J gene TRBJ2-5, with D possibly matching TRBD1 (6 bases). The germline V and J ends were trimmed by 3 bases and 0 bases, with 8 bases remaining between them. The CDR3 has 14 amino acids. Per the germline V gene, CDR1 is MGHRA and CDR2 is YSYEKL. The chain's CDR3 is CASSHGGNQETQYF. The CDR3 DNA is TGCGCCAGCAGCCATGGGGGCAACCAAGAGACCCAGTACTTC.

Details on this clone: Other DNA sequences within the sample encode an identical CDR3. This sequence joins TRBV30 and TRBJ1-5, with TRBD1 as a possible D gene (6 bases). Deletions cut 2 bases from V and 2 bases from J, with 10 bases between. Germline V lookup: CDR1 GTSNPN, CDR2 SVGIG (reference sequence). The CDR3 extends over 14 amino acids. This CDR3 is CAWSRGEGNQPQHF. CDR3 nucleotides: TGTGCCTGGAGTAGGGGGGAAGGCAATCAGCCCCAGCATTTT.

This clone has only a few counts. This chain connects TRBV2 to TRBJ2-3; a weak D match, TRBD1 (5 bases). The germline gives CDR1 SNHLY, CDR2 FYNNEI. This CDR3 is built from 14 residues. V was clipped by 4 bases and J by 2 bases, with 10 bases between them. DNA for the CDR3: TGTGCCAGCAGTGTGGGGCGGACCACAGATACGCAGTATTTT. It is translated as CASSVGRTTDTQYF. Variable domain in full (rest from reference TRBV2 and TRBJ2-3): EPEVTQTPSHQVTQMGQEVILRCVPISNHLYFYWYRQILGQKVEFLVSFYNNEISEKSEIFDDQFSVERPDGSNFTLKIRSTKLEDSAMYFCASSVGRTTDTQYFGPGTRLTVL.

The chain has TRBV29-1 and TRBJ2-1; 10 bases are a match to TRBD2. CDR3 length equals 18 residues. Germline lookup yields CDR1 SQVTM and CDR2 ANQGSEA. Germline trimming cut 3 bases from V and 2 bases from J; bases unmatched to any gene: 13. The CDR3 region has the DNA TGCAGCGTTGAGGGGGGGGCTAGCGGGAGAGACGCCTACAATGAGCAGTTCTTC. Protein product: CSVEGGASGRDAYNEQFF.

This chain connects TRBV5-8 to TRBJ2-5; D is ambiguous. This CDR3 has 12 residues. The germline CDR1 and CDR2 sequences are SGHTS and YDEGEE. V dropped 2 bases and J dropped 5 bases, with 7 bases sitting between them. The CDR3: CASSFLRETQYF. As DNA, the CDR3 is TGTGCCAGCAGCTTTCTTCGTGAGACCCAGTACTTC.

The chain has TRBV7-2 and TRBJ2-1; 13 bases are shared with TRBD2. The CDR3 sequence is 17 residues long. Germline CDR1 reads SGHTA; CDR2 reads FQGNSA. Trimming took 5 bases from V and 7 from J; bases not matched to a gene: 11. The CDR3 region is CASSPAGTSGKGNEQFF. The CDR3 region has the DNA TGTGCCAGCAGCCCCGCCGGGACTAGCGGGAAAGGGAATGAGCAGTTCTTC.

The V gene is TRBV29-1, the J gene TRBJ1-5; 7 positions match TRBD1. The CDR3 totals 13 residues. CDR1 and CDR2 from the germline V gene are SQVTM and ANQGSEA. Unmatched junction bases numbered 9, after V lost 6 bases and J lost 7 bases. CDR3 in amino acids: CSVGGRGQQPQHF. DNA for the CDR3: TGCAGCGTAGGGGGCAGGGGCCAACAGCCCCAGCATTTT.

The table lists this clone with a count of one. In DNA, the CDR3 is TGCGCCAGCAGCCCCCAGGGGGCCGACGAGCAGTACTTC. Encoded protein: CASSPQGADEQYF. The chain is built from TRBV5-1 and TRBJ2-7; 8 nucleotides agree with TRBD1. Germline assignment: CDR1 SGHRS and CDR2 YFSETQ. This CDR3 is 13 amino acids long. Trimming cost V 4 bases and J 5 bases; bases outside gene matches: 5.

The J gene is TRBJ1-2, the V gene TRBV27, with 10 positions matching TRBD1. In germline, CDR1 is MNHEY, CDR2 SMNVEV (reference sequence). Trimming took 2 bases from V and 10 from J; bases not matched to a gene: 10. This CDR3 region has 15 residues. Here the CDR3 DNA reads TGTGCCAGCAGTTTAAGTCTCGGGACAGGGGCCTTCTACACCTTC. Its translation is CASSLSLGTGAFYTF.

The sample holds one count of this clone. This rearrangement joins TRBV13 to TRBJ1-2; D call uncertain. The CDR3 runs 16 residues. Trimming removed 4 bases at V and 4 bases at J, with 19 bases between. Germline CDR1 reads PRHDT; CDR2 reads FYEKMQ (reference sequence). The CDR3 sequence: CASSSHSLTDTYGYTF. CDR3 bases: TGTGCCAGCAGCTCCCACAGCCTGACCGACACCTATGGCTACACCTTC. The whole variable domain, filled in from reference TRBV13 and TRBJ1-2, reads AAGVIQSPRHLIKEKRETATLKCYPIPRHDTVYWYQQGPGQDPQFLISFYEKMQSDKGSIPDRFSAQQFSDYHSELNMSSLELGDSALYFCASSSHSLTDTYGYTFGSGTRLTVV.

The V call is TRBV19, the J call TRBJ2-5; 10 bases are a match to TRBD1. The DNA end favors TRBJ2-7, so the J call may be wrong. Germline V gene lookup returns CDR1 LNHDA and CDR2 SQIVND (reference sequence). CDR3 length equals 15 residues. This chain's CDR3 is CASSGTDRGVHEQYF. In DNA form, the CDR3 reads TGTGCCAGTAGTGGGACGGACAGGGGGGTCCACGAGCAGTACTTC.

The V call is TRBV29-1, the J call TRBJ2-1; D might be TRBD1 (7 bases). Germline V gene lookup returns CDR1 SQVTM and CDR2 ANQGSEA. The CDR3 extends over 13 amino acids. V was shortened by 6 bases and J by 5 bases, with 14 bases between the two germline ends. This CDR3 is CSVGGQLNNEQFF. The CDR3 bases are TGCAGCGTCGGGGGACAGCTTAACAATGAGCAGTTCTTC.

The chain is built from TRBV2 and TRBJ2-4, with 11 positions matching TRBD1. From germline, CDR1 is SNHLY and CDR2 FYNNEI. The V and J ends lost 8 bases and 2 bases, in that order; junction bases with no gene match: 14. The CDR3 sequence is 18 residues long. The CDR3 region has the DNA TGTGCCAGCGCTATTCCGGGACAGGGGGGCCCTTCCAAAAACATTCAGTACTTC. Its translation: CASAIPGQGGPSKNIQYF.

The CDR3 DNA is TGTGCCACTCGGCGGGGAGGGGGCGGTTTAGATGAGCAGTTCTTC. Protein sequence: CATRRGGGGLDEQFF. The chain recombines TRBV25-1 with TRBJ2-1; D is possibly TRBD1 or TRBD2 (7 bases each). CDR1 is MGHDK and CDR2 is SYGVNS in the germline V gene. This CDR3 spans 15 amino acids. The V gene lost 10 bases and the J gene lost 8 bases, with 24 bases spanning the gap.

The chain uses TRBV5-1 and TRBJ1-1; D ambiguous. Germline CDR1 SGHRS, CDR2 YFSETQ. V was shortened by 0 bases and J by 4 bases, with 7 bases between the two germline ends. This CDR3 spans 13 amino acids. CDR3 residues: CASSLALGTEAFF. CDR3 bases: TGCGCCAGCAGCTTGGCCCTGGGCACTGAAGCTTTCTTT.

This chain connects TRBV30 to TRBJ2-2, with D possibly TRBD1 on 5 matching bases. The V and J ends lost 8 bases and 6 bases respectively, with 10 bases between them. The CDR3 is made up of 11 amino acids. Germline V lookup: CDR1 GTSNPN, CDR2 SVGIG (reference sequence). The CDR3 DNA sequence: TGTGCCGTAGGGGTGGCCGGGGAGCTGTTTTTT. Translation: CAVGVAGELFF.